A single sample is the source of the 14 T cell receptor beta chains below, sequenced in a study of T cells in localized non-small cell lung cancer. Method: immunoSEQ multiplex PCR; TCRdb's copy keeps in-frame clones and lacks some. The sample has fewer than 50,000 clones, roughly 80% seen once; the top ten hold around 7.9%. The starting material was PBMCs, obtained before any cancer treatment. The receptors come from a man aged 40 to 70 with stage II lung adenocarcinoma.

This clone turned up a few times. The chain uses TRBV7-2 and TRBJ2-3; D possibly corresponds to TRBD2 (5 bases). V lost 0 bases and J lost 5, with 15 bases in between. The germline V gene has CDR1 SGHTA and CDR2 FQGNSA. The CDR3 spans 16 residues. The DNA for the CDR3 is TGTGCCAGCAGCTTAGCGCGGGCCCGCCGGGGAGATACGCAGTATTTT. It is translated as CASSLARARRGDTQYF.

This clone was counted a few times. The chain carries TRBV7-9 and TRBJ2-3; 7 bases are shared with TRBD2. V shed 7 bases, J shed 6 bases, and the junction held 16 bases outside the gene matches. Germline V gene lookup returns CDR1 SEHNR and CDR2 FQNEAQ (reference sequence). This CDR3 is built from 16 residues. CDR3 DNA sequence: TGTGCCAGCAACCCACGCAGCGGGGCTGTTATGGATACGCAGTATTTT. It codes for CASNPRSGAVMDTQYF.

This clone was seen only a few times. The rearrangement links TRBV4-3 to TRBJ1-2, with 11 bases aligning to TRBD1. The CDR3 runs to 17 residues. Germline V gene lookup returns CDR1 LGHNA and CDR2 YSLEER. V trimming: 5 bases; J trimming: 8 bases; junction bases outside the gene matches: 16. In DNA form, the CDR3 reads TGCGCCAGCAGCGCTATGCCGGGACAGGGGGGAAGGGAGGGCTACACCTTC. This translates into CASSAMPGQGGREGYTF.

The genes are TRBV21-1 and TRBJ1-4; the table's TRBD1 call for D was not verified on the DNA. TRBV21-1 has pseudogene status. This CDR3 has 11 amino acids. CDR3: CASSKEGDLFF. CDR3 nucleotide sequence: TGTGCCAGCAGCAAAGAGGGGGACCTGTTTTTT.

The chain recombines TRBV21-1 with TRBJ2-7; TRBD2, the table's D call, was not compared with the DNA. TRBV21-1 is termed a pseudogene. This CDR3 contains 16 residues. DNA for the CDR3: TGTGCCAGCAGCAAAGCTCAGATCTCTAGCCCCTACGAGCAGTACTTC. This sequence encodes CASSKAQISSPYEQYF.

J is TRBJ2-1 and V is TRBV7-2, with TRBD2 matching over 8 bases. CDR3 length equals 12 residues. Germline V gene lookup returns CDR1 SGHTA and CDR2 FQGNSA. Losses at the gene ends were 6 bases for V and 5 bases for J; bases not matched to a gene: 0. The CDR3 loop is CASRLADNEQFF. DNA of the CDR3: TGTGCCAGCAGACTAGCGGACAATGAGCAGTTCTTC.

The rearrangement links TRBV4-1 to TRBJ2-5, with a possible D match to TRBD1 (6 bases). The V end lost 4 bases, the J end lost 5 bases, and 17 bases lay between the germline ends. Looked up from germline, CDR1 is MGHRA and CDR2 is YSYEKL. This CDR3 region has 15 residues. For the CDR3, the DNA is TGCGCCAGCAGCCCGCAAACAGGGATGATGGAGACCCAGTACTTC. Protein sequence: CASSPQTGMMETQYF.

The chain employs TRBV5-1 and TRBJ2-1; no firm D call. The CDR3 extends over 13 amino acids. V was clipped by 6 bases and J by 9 bases, with 16 bases between them. CDR1 and CDR2 from the germline V gene are SGHRS and YFSETQ. The CDR3 loop is CASISAPSGEQFF. The CDR3 region has the DNA TGCGCCAGCATTAGTGCTCCCTCCGGTGAGCAGTTCTTC.

The chain combines TRBV7-9 with TRBJ2-1; the D gene could be TRBD1 or TRBD2 (6 bases each). Germline values: CDR1 SEHNR, CDR2 FQNEAQ (reference sequence). V was trimmed by 11 bases and J by 0 bases, leaving 14 bases between them. The length of the CDR3 is 14 residues. The CDR3 region is CALNSGASYNEQFF. CDR3 nucleotide sequence: TGTGCCCTCAATTCGGGGGCCTCCTACAATGAGCAGTTCTTC.

J is TRBJ1-3 and V is TRBV5-4; D uncertain. This CDR3 region has 14 residues. Looked up from germline, CDR1 is SGHNT and CDR2 is YYREEE (reference sequence). The germline V and J ends were trimmed by 4 bases and 0 bases, with 8 bases remaining between them. The CDR3 DNA sequence: TGTGCCAGCAGCCCGGGGTACTCTGGAAACACCATATATTTT. This encodes CASSPGYSGNTIYF.

DNA for the CDR3: TGTGCCAGCAGCCAAGATTGGCGGACAGATACGCAGTATTTT. Amino acids: CASSQDWRTDTQYF. This chain links TRBV4-2 with TRBJ2-3; D gene unclear. This CDR3 has 14 residues. Germline CDR1 reads LGHNA; CDR2 reads YNFKEQ. With 0 bases removed from V and 3 bases from J, the gap between germline ends came to 7 bases.

In nucleotides, the CDR3 is TGTGCCAGTAGAATCCGGGACAGGGGATTCACAGATACGCAGTATTTT. Amino acid sequence: CASRIRDRGFTDTQYF. The rearrangement links TRBV19 to TRBJ2-3; 10 bases fit TRBD1. V dropped 6 bases and J dropped 2; count of bases not matched to a gene: 8. This CDR3 region has 16 residues. In germline, CDR1 is LNHDA, CDR2 SQIVND (reference sequence).

In its sample, this clone was seen once. This chain joins TRBV7-9 and TRBJ2-2; TRBD2 matches at 12 bases. The CDR3 runs 16 residues. V shed 4 bases, J shed 7 bases, and the junction held 7 bases outside the gene matches. Germline CDR1 reads SEHNR; CDR2 reads FQNEAQ (reference sequence). The DNA of the CDR3 is TGTGCCAGCAGCTCCCGGACTAGCGGGAAGGGCGGGGAGCTGTTTTTT. Translation gives CASSSRTSGKGGELFF.

The chain carries TRBV5-4 and TRBJ2-5; D is tentatively TRBD1 or TRBD2 (5 bases each). Germline CDR1 reads SGHNT; CDR2 reads YYREEE (reference sequence). V lost 2 bases and J lost 5, with 13 bases in between. The CDR3 sequence is 14 residues long. The CDR3 loop reads CASSLSGGVETQYF. CDR3 nucleotides: TGTGCCAGCAGCTTATCTGGGGGAGTCGAGACCCAGTACTTC.